The clone carrying this T cell receptor (beta chain) was counted only a few times. Antigen: not known. Production of TCR cDNA was by 5'RACE template switching, which also added a universal primer site and UMIs. TCRdb re-derived calls from the 5' RACE reads in MiXCR, one entry per CDR3 protein. Of approximately 150,000 distinct CDR3 sequences in the sample, over 7% were seen once. After removal of 3 bases from V and 9 bases from J, the junction contained 5 bases not matched to a gene. The germline V gene encodes CDR1 SGHRS and CDR2 YFSETQ. This CDR3 is built from 13 residues. The data are from a study of T cells after yellow fever vaccination. Study-wide findings and caveats: After the booster, about 95% of CD4 and about nine tenths of CD8 primary-response clones were re-detected. Abundant clonotypes (contaminants from the bulk population) could be present in FACS-sorted repertoires.

Sequencing was performed on CD4+ T cells sorted from PBMCs, taken 5 days after the yellow fever booster vaccination. The receptor comes from a man younger than 40 who received the YFV17D yellow fever vaccine. The V and J genes are TRBV5-1 and TRBJ2-1; TRBD1 agrees at 8 bases. Here the CDR3 DNA reads TGCGCCAGCAGCTGGACCACAGGGGGTGAGCAGTTCTTC. It translates to CASSWTTGGEQFF.